These 5 T cell receptor beta chains were sequenced from one sample in a study of blood T cell repertoires in COVID-19 (dated by TCRdb to 2020 to 2022). Libraries were constructed by the immunoSEQ multiplex PCR assay. TCRdb's version of the immuneACCESS table is confined to in-frame rearrangements and falls short of the full clone set. An unresolved V gene accounts for under half of the shortfall where checked; the remainder is of unknown origin. The sample profile shows roughly 70,000 clones; 70% to 80% of them were found once. The ten largest clones add up to roughly 36% of the sample. Sequencing was done on a sample of peripheral blood. The receptors here all came from a woman aged 70 to 79 with acute or convalescent COVID-19.

The gene calls are TRBV19 and TRBJ2-2; 8 nucleotides line up with TRBD2. Germline V gene sequence: CDR1 LNHDA, CDR2 SQIVND (reference sequence). CDR3 length equals 19 residues. The V segment lost 3 bases and the J segment 1 base; nucleotides outside the gene matches: 13. In DNA, the CDR3 is TGTGCCAGTAGTATTATCCTCGCAATCGGGAGGGGGAACACCGGGGAGCTGTTTTTT. This sequence encodes CASSIILAIGRGNTGELFF.

This sequence joins TRBV5-4 and TRBJ1-6, with TRBD1 matching 8 bases. The V gene's germline CDR1 is SGHNT and CDR2 YYREEE (reference sequence). The CDR3 has 15 residues. The V and J ends lost 5 bases and 7 bases, in that order; junction bases with no gene match: 8. For the CDR3, the DNA is TGTGCCAGCAGTGAGACAGGGGTGCTAAATTCACCCCTCCACTTT. It codes for CASSETGVLNSPLHF.

CDR3 in DNA: TGTGCCAGCAGCTTCACCGGGACTAGCGGCGAGCAGTTCTTC. It codes for CASSFTGTSGEQFF. V gene TRBV7-3 combines with J gene TRBJ2-1; TRBD2 agrees at 11 bases. The CDR3 loop spans 14 amino acids. V dropped 3 bases and J dropped 10; count of bases not matched to a gene: 5. Germline CDR1 reads SGHTA; CDR2 reads FQGTGA.

The chain joins TRBV6-5 to TRBJ1-5, with 9 bases lining up with TRBD1. Per germline, CDR1 MNHEY and CDR2 SVGAGI. CDR3 size: 14 residues. V trimming: 2 bases; J trimming: 6 bases; junction bases outside the gene matches: 2. The CDR3 DNA reads as TGTGCCAGCAGTTACGAGACAGGGGGTCAGCCCCAGCATTTT. Translated: CASSYETGGQPQHF.

The rearrangement joins TRBV4-2 to TRBJ1-6; TRBD1 matches 9 bases. CDR1 and CDR2 (germline): LGHNA, YNFKEQ. V shed 4 bases and J 6 bases; nucleotides not matched to a gene: 7. The CDR3 is made up of 16 amino acids. CDR3: CASSPGTGQGNSPLHF. The CDR3 DNA sequence: TGTGCCAGCAGCCCAGGCACGGGACAGGGTAATTCACCCCTCCACTTT.